The 21 T cell receptor beta chains presented below share a single source sample, sequenced in a study of CD8+CD57+ T cells in acquired aplastic anemia. Genomic DNA, the template, was used for profiling of the TCR beta VDJ and CDR3. TCRdb passed the reads through MiXCR, listing each CDR3 protein once. The sample shows about 190,000 distinct CDR3 sequences, around 47% of them seen only once. Sequencing was done on patients that had shown CD8+CD57+ cell expansion by flow cytometry. Sequencing was performed on sorted CD4+, CD8+, or CD8+CD57+ T cells (not recorded which) from PBMCs. All receptors derive from a human donor with aplastic anemia.

The sample holds many counts of this clonotype. The J gene is TRBJ1-2, the V gene TRBV5-1; D remains unclear. Germline V CDR1 and CDR2: SGHRS, YFSETQ. CDR3 size: 11 residues. The germline V and J ends were trimmed by 4 bases and 2 bases, with 3 bases remaining between them. The CDR3 loop is CASSDNYGYTF. CDR3 DNA sequence: TGCGCCAGCAGCGACAACTATGGCTACACCTTC.

This chain links TRBV5-1 with TRBJ1-1; D gene unclear. From germline, CDR1 is SGHRS and CDR2 YFSETQ. This CDR3 is 14 amino acids long. The V end was cut by 3 bases, the J end by 0 bases, with 9 bases between. In DNA, the CDR3 is TGCGCCAGCAGCTCGGACGGAATGAACACTGAAGCTTTCTTT. It codes for CASSSDGMNTEAFF.

CDR3 coding DNA: TGTGCCAGCAGTGAAATGAGGGGGGACTATGGCTACACCTTC. It specifies CASSEMRGDYGYTF. V gene TRBV2 combines with J gene TRBJ1-2; tentatively, D is TRBD1 (6 bases). The CDR3 is 14 amino acids. Trimming left V 2 bases short and J 3 bases short, with 10 bases between. Germline V gives CDR1 SNHLY, CDR2 FYNNEI. The entire variable domain, with the rest obtained from reference TRBV2 and TRBJ1-2, is as follows: EPEVTQTPSHQVTQMGQEVILRCVPISNHLYFYWYRQILGQKVEFLVSFYNNEISEKSEIFDDQFSVERPDGSNFTLKIRSTKLEDSAMYFCASSEMRGDYGYTFGSGTRLTVV.

To note about this clonotype: A clone one base away is much larger, so this may be a read error. The chain combines TRBV20-1 with TRBJ1-6, with D possibly TRBD1 on 5 matching bases. The length of the CDR3 is 14 residues. The germline gives CDR1 DFQATT, CDR2 SNEGSKA (reference sequence). CDR3 DNA: TGCAGTGCTAGAGGGGCAGGGATGGATTCACTCCTCCACTTT. Translating it yields CSARGAGMDSLLHF.

This clonotype was found many times. The chain is built from TRBV10-3 and TRBJ1-3; the match to TRBD1 covers 9 bases. V lost 4 bases to trimming and J lost 4 bases; unmatched junction nucleotides: 8. The CDR3 runs 16 residues. In germline, CDR1 is ENHRY, CDR2 SYGVKD. Written as DNA, the CDR3 is TGTGCCATCAGTGCCGAACAGGGGGCGCGGGGAAACACCATATATTTT. The encoded protein is CAISAEQGARGNTIYF.

The CDR3 DNA is TGTGCCAGCAGCATGGGACAGGGCGCAAACTACGAGCAGTACTTC. Amino acid sequence: CASSMGQGANYEQYF. The V and J genes are TRBV2 and TRBJ2-7; TRBD1 aligns across 9 bases. After removal of 6 bases from V and 3 bases from J, the junction contained 9 bases not matched to a gene. Germline V lookup: CDR1 SNHLY, CDR2 FYNNEI. This CDR3 has 15 residues.

In this sample, this clonotype turned up many times. This chain joins TRBV5-1 and TRBJ2-7; 8 bases agree with TRBD1. This CDR3 contains 13 residues. With V trimmed by 2 bases and J by 7 bases, 5 bases remained unmatched. Germline CDR1 is SGHRS and CDR2 is YFSETQ. CDR3: CASSFSGGLEQYF. The DNA of the CDR3 is TGCGCCAGCAGCTTTTCAGGGGGCTTGGAGCAGTACTTC.

The chain couples TRBV9 to TRBJ2-7; D call uncertain. The CDR3 contains 14 residues. CDR1 SGDLS and CDR2 YYNGEE come from the germline V gene. The germline V and J ends were trimmed by 0 bases and 3 bases, with 10 bases remaining between them. CDR3 nucleotide sequence: TGTGCCAGCAGCGTAGACCGGGCTAACTACGAGCAGTACTTC. Amino acids: CASSVDRANYEQYF. Drawing the rest from reference TRBV9 and TRBJ2-7, the complete variable domain is DSGVTQTPKHLITATGQRVTLRCSPRSGDLSVYWYQQSLDQGLQFLIQYYNGEERAKGNILERFSAQQFPDLHSELNLSSLELGDSALYFCASSVDRANYEQYFGPGTRLTVT.

The rearrangement links TRBV20-1 to TRBJ1-4; D not certain. The CDR3 covers 13 residues. In germline, CDR1 is DFQATT, CDR2 SNEGSKA (reference sequence). V shed 5 bases and J shed 7 bases, with 14 bases lying between them. In DNA form, the CDR3 reads TGCAGTGCTGCGGGAGGACTTGGTGAAAAACTGTTTTTT. Protein: CSAAGGLGEKLFF.

This clonotype was seen a few times. This sequence joins TRBV28 and TRBJ1-2; TRBD1 aligns across 10 bases. Per the germline V gene, CDR1 is MDHEN and CDR2 is SYDVKM. CDR3 length equals 14 residues. The trim removed 5 bases at V and 8 bases at J, leaving 8 bases unmatched. Here the CDR3 reads CASSRWTGGTGYTF. CDR3 DNA sequence: TGTGCCAGCAGTCGATGGACAGGGGGTACAGGCTACACCTTC.

This chain joins TRBV29-1 and TRBJ1-1, with no clear D. Per the germline V gene, CDR1 is SQVTM and CDR2 is ANQGSEA. The CDR3 covers 13 residues. V was cut by 3 bases and J by 2 bases, with 10 bases left in between. For the CDR3, the DNA is TGCAGCGTTGAGGCTAACGATAACACTGAAGCTTTCTTT. Residues: CSVEANDNTEAFF.

With regard to this clonotype: One base away lies a much larger clone, so this may be a sequencing read error. The chain joins TRBV25-1 to TRBJ1-4; D ambiguous. There are 15 residues in the CDR3. Germline V gene sequence: CDR1 MGHDK, CDR2 SYGVNS. CDR3 residues: CASSLGFSTNGKLFF. The CDR3 nucleotides read TGTGCCAGCAGTCTAGGGTTTTCAACTAATGGAAAACTGTTTTTT.

This clonotype was observed at least ten times. V is TRBV11-2 and J is TRBJ2-3; 8 bases are a match to TRBD2. The CDR3 has 16 residues. The V gene's germline CDR1 is SGHAT and CDR2 FQNNGV. The V gene end was trimmed by 1 base and the J gene end by 2 bases; junction bases not matched to a gene: 5. The CDR3 is CASSLVLAGLTDTQYF. The CDR3 region has the DNA TGTGCCAGCAGCTTAGTTCTAGCGGGCCTCACAGATACGCAGTATTTT.

Worth noting for this clonotype: This could be a read error, since a much larger clone is one nucleotide away. The chain uses TRBV19 and TRBJ2-2; possible D gene TRBD1, 6 bases. Germline loops: CDR1 LNHDA, CDR2 SQIVND (reference sequence). The CDR3 is 16 residues long. Here the CDR3 DNA reads TGTGCCAGTAGACCCTCCCGGACAGCGAACACCGGGGAGCTGCTTTTT. This gives the protein CASRPSRTANTGELLF.

This clonotype turned up a few times. This chain joins TRBV19 and TRBJ2-5; no reliable D call. The ends were cut back, 3 bases at V and 2 bases at J, with 7 bases in the middle. Germline V gene sequence: CDR1 LNHDA, CDR2 SQIVND (reference sequence). The CDR3 is 13 amino acids. DNA for the CDR3: TGTGCCAGTAGTATCCAACGTCAAGAGACCCAGTACTTC. Its protein product is CASSIQRQETQYF. The full variable domain, rest sourced from reference TRBV19 and TRBJ2-5, is DGGITQSPKYLFRKEGQNVTLSCEQNLNHDAMYWYRQDPGQGLRLIYYSQIVNDFQKGDIAEGYSVSREKKESFPLTVTSAQKNPTAFYLCASSIQRQETQYFGPGTRLLVL.

This clonotype was picked up many times. The chain employs TRBV6-5 and TRBJ1-5; D not certain. Germline values: CDR1 MNHEY, CDR2 SVGAGI. V gave up 2 bases and J gave up 4 bases, with 3 bases separating them. The CDR3 spans 12 residues. CDR3 residues: CASSYLNQPQHF. The CDR3 bases are TGTGCCAGCAGTTACCTTAATCAGCCCCAGCATTTT.

The chain uses TRBV29-1 and TRBJ2-1; 10 bases are a match to TRBD2. This CDR3 comprises 13 residues. Germline trimming cut 6 bases from V and 3 bases from J; bases unmatched to any gene: 2. Germline CDR1 SQVTM, CDR2 ANQGSEA. The CDR3 is CSVSGRGYNEQFF. For the CDR3, the DNA is TGCAGCGTGAGCGGGAGGGGCTACAATGAGCAGTTCTTC.

This chain connects TRBV7-8 to TRBJ2-1, with 11 nucleotides matching TRBD2. V lost 5 bases to trimming and J lost 3 bases; unmatched junction nucleotides: 3. Looked up from germline, CDR1 is SGHVS and CDR2 is FQNEAQ. CDR3 length equals 15 residues. The CDR3 sequence is CASSRGLADYNEQFF. The CDR3 DNA follows: TGTGCCAGCAGCCGGGGACTAGCGGACTACAATGAGCAGTTCTTC.

At least ten counts were recorded for this clonotype. The CDR3 region has the DNA TGCGCCAGCAGCCTCGTCGGTAGGGGGAGAACCTCCTACGAGCAGTACTTC. It yields the protein CASSLVGRGRTSYEQYF. The genes are TRBV5-1 and TRBJ2-7; tentatively, D is TRBD1 (6 bases). V shed 4 bases and J shed 0 bases, with 20 bases lying between them. CDR3 length equals 17 residues. In germline, CDR1 is SGHRS, CDR2 YFSETQ.

V is TRBV29-1 and J is TRBJ2-7; D unresolved. CDR3 length equals 10 residues. Germline CDR1 SQVTM, CDR2 ANQGSEA. Between the trimmed V and J ends, which lost 7 bases and 3 bases, there was a span of 7 bases. The CDR3 sequence: CSAMDYEQYF. DNA of the CDR3: TGCAGCGCTATGGACTACGAGCAGTACTTC.

This clonotype was counted ten times or more. J is TRBJ2-7 and V is TRBV11-2; tentatively, D is TRBD2 (6 bases). V was pared by 1 base and J by 2 bases, with 18 bases between. Germline loops: CDR1 SGHAT, CDR2 FQNNGV. The length of the CDR3 is 17 residues. In DNA, the CDR3 is TGTGCCAGCAGCTTAGTAGGTCCGGGACTGGGCCCCTACGAGCAGTACTTC. This sequence encodes CASSLVGPGLGPYEQYF.